This T cell receptor beta chain came from a study of tumor and adjacent non-tumor tissue in lung cancer. Study as a whole: The patients, some ten men and 5 women, were about 31 to 76 with stage I to III disease. Study conclusions and caveats: Tumor TCR diversity, when higher, was linked to shorter survival. TCR diversity was significantly greater in tumor than normal lung tissue.

On this clonotype itself: As yet, its antigen is unknown.

This sample's RNA came from whole unsorted tissue. Germline loops: CDR1 KGHDR, CDR2 SFDVKD. The CDR3 runs 14 residues. V shed 5 bases and J shed 9 bases, with 17 bases lying between them. Three rounds of nested PCR, following a modified ARM-PCR protocol, produced the TCRbeta library. TCRdb called the multiplex PCR reads again in MiXCR, with one record for every CDR3 protein. The sample has over 60,000 distinct CDR3 sequences; 73% are singletons. The clonotype comes from a man aged 55 to 70 with non-small cell lung cancer. Sequenced sample: lung tumor tissue. This chain links TRBV24-1 with TRBJ2-3, with D perhaps given as TRBD1 or TRBD2 (5 bases each). The CDR3 sequence is CATSGDVPADTQYF. CDR3 DNA: TGTGCCACCAGTGGGGACGTTCCCGCGGACACGCAGTATTTT.